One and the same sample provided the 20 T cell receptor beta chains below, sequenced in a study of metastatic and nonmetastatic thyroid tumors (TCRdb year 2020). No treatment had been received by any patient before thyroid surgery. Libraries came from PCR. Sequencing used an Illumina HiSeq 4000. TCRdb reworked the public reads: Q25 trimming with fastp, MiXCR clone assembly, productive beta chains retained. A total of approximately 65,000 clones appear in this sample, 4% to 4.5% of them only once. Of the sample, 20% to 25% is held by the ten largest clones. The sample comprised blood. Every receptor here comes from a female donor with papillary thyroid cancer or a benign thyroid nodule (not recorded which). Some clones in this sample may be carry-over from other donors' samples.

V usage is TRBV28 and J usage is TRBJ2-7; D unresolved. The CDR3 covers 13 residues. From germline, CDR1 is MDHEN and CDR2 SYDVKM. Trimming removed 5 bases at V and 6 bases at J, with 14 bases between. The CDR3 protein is CASSRGEPGEQYF. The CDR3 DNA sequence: TGTGCCAGCAGTCGCGGAGAGCCAGGCGAGCAGTACTTC. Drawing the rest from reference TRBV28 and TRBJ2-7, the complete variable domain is DVKVTQSSRYLVKRTGEKVFLECVQDMDHENMFWYRQDPGLGLRLIYFSYDVKMKEKGDIPEGYSVSREKKERFSLILESASTNQTSMYLCASSRGEPGEQYFGPGTRLTVT.

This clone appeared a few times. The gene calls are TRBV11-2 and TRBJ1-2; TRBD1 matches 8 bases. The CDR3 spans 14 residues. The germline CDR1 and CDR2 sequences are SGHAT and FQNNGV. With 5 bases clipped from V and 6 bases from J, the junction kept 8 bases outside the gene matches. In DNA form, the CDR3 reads TGTGCCAGCAGCCCCAGGGACAGGCACCATGGCTACACCTTC. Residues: CASSPRDRHHGYTF.

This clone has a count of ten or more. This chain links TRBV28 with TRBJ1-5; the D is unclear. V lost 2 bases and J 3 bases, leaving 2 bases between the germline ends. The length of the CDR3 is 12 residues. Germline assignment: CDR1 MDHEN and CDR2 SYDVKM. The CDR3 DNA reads TGTGCCAGCAGTTTACCCAATCAGCCCCAGCATTTT. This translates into CASSLPNQPQHF.

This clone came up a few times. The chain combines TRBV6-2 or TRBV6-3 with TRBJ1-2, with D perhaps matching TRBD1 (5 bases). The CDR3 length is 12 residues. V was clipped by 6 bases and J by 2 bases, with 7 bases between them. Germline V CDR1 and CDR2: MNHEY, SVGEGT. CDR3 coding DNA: TGTGCCAGCAGGGGGGAGAACTATGGCTACACCTTC. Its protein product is CASRGENYGYTF.

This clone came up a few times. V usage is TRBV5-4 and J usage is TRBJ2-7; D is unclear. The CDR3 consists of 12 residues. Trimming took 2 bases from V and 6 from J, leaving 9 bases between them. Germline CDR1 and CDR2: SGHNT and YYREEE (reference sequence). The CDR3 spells CASSFIEREQYF. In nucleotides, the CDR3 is TGTGCCAGCAGCTTTATTGAGCGCGAGCAGTACTTC.

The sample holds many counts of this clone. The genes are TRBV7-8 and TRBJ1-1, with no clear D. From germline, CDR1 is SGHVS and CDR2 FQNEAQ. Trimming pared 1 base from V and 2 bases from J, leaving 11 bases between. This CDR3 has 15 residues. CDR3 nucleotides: TGTGCCAGCAGCTTAGTGGAGTACGGCAACACTGAAGCTTTCTTT. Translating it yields CASSLVEYGNTEAFF.

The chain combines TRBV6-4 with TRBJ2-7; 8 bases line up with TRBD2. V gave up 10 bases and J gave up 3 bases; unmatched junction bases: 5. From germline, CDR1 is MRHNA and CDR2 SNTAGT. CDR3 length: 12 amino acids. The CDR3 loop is CATGGGFYEQYF. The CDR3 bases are TGTGCCACCGGGGGGGGATTCTACGAGCAGTACTTC.

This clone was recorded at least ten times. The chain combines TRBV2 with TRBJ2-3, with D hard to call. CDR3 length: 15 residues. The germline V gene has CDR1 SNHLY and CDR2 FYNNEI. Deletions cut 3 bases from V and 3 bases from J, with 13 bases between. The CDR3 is CASSDQRLRTDTQYF. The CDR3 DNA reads TGTGCCAGCAGTGACCAGCGTTTGAGAACAGATACGCAGTATTTT.

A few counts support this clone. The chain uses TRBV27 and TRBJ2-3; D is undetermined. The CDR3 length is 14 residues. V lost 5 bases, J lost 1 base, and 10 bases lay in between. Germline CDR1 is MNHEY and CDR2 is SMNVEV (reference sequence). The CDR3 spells CASSPLWGTDTQYF. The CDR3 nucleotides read TGTGCCAGCAGTCCGTTATGGGGCACAGATACGCAGTATTTT.

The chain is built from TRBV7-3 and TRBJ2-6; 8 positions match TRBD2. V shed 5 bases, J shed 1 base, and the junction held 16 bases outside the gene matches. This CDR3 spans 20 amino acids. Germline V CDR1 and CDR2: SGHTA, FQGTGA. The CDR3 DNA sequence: TGTGCCAGCAGCCTAAACGGGTGGGGACTAGGTCTTTCTGGGGCCAACGTCCTGACTTTC. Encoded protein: CASSLNGWGLGLSGANVLTF. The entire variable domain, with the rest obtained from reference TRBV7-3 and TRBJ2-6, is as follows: GAGVSQTPSNKVTEKGKYVELRCDPISGHTALYWYRQSLGQGPEFLIYFQGTGAADDSGLPNDRFFAVRPEGSVSTLKIQRTERGDSAVYLCASSLNGWGLGLSGANVLTFGAGSRLTVL.

CDR3 coding DNA: TGCAGTGCGAGGACTAGCGGGACCCACGAGCAGTACTTC. It specifies CSARTSGTHEQYF. The genes are TRBV20-1 and TRBJ2-7; 12 bases map to TRBD2. After removal of 6 bases from V and 5 bases from J, the junction contained 5 bases not matched to a gene. The CDR3 has 13 amino acids. Germline CDR1 and CDR2: DFQATT and SNEGSKA (reference sequence).

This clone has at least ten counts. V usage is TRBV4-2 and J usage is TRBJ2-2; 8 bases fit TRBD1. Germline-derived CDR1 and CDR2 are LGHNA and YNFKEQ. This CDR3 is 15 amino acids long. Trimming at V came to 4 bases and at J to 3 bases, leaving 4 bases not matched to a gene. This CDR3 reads CASSPRGLYTGELFF. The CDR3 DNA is TGTGCCAGCAGCCCCAGGGGGCTGTACACCGGGGAGCTGTTTTTT.

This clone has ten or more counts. Here the CDR3 DNA reads TGTGCCAGCAGTGAATTCTCGGGGCCAAGCGGCACCATATATTTT. Translated: CASSEFSGPSGTIYF. The J gene is TRBJ1-3, the V gene TRBV2, with D perhaps TRBD1 (5 bases). Trimming took 2 bases from V and 9 from J, leaving 17 bases between them. The CDR3 spans 15 residues. Per germline, CDR1 SNHLY and CDR2 FYNNEI.

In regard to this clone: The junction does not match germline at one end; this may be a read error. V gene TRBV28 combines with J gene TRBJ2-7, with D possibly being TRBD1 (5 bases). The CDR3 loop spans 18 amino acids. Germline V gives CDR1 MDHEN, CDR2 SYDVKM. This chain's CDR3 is CASSFLVPRVRVSYEQCF. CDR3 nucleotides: TGTGCCAGCAGTTTCCTAGTCCCCAGGGTAAGGGTCTCCTACGAGCAGTGCTTC.

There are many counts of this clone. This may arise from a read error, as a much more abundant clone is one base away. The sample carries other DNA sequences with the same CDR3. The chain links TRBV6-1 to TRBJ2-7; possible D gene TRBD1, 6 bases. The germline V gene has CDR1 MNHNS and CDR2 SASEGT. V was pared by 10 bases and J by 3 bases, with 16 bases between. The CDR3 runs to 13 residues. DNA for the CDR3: TGTGCCACTTCCCGGGACACTCTCTACGAGCAGTACTTC. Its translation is CATSRDTLYEQYF.

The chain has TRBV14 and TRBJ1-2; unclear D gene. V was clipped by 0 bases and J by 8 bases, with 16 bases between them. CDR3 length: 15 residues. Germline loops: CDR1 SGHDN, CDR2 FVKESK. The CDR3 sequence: CASSQDFAGVGGYTF. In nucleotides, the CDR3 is TGTGCCAGCAGCCAAGACTTCGCTGGGGTTGGGGGCTACACCTTC.

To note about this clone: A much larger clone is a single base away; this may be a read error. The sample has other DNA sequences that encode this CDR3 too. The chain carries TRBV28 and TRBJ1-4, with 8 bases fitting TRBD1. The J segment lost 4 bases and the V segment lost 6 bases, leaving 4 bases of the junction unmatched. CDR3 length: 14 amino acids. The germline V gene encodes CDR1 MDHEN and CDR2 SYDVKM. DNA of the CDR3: TGTGCCAGCAGCATGACAGGGGATAATGAAAAACTGTTTTTT. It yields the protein CASSMTGDNEKLFF.

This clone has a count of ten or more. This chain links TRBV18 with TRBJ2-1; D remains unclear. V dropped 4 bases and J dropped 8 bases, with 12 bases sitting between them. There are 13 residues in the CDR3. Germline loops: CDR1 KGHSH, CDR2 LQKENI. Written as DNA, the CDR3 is TGTGCCAGCTCACACACAGTAGGAGATGAGCAGTTCTTC. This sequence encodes CASSHTVGDEQFF.

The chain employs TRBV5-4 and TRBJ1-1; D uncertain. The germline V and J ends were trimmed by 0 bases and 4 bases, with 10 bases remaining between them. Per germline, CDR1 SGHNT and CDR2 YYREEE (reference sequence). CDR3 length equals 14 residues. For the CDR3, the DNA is TGTGCCAGCAGCTTGGGGACGAAGGGCACTGAAGCTTTCTTT. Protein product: CASSLGTKGTEAFF.

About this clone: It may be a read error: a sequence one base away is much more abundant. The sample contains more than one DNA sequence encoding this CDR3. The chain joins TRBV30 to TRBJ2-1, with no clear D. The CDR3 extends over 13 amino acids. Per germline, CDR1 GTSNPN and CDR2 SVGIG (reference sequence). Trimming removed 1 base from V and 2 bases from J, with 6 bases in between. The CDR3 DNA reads TGTGCCTGGAGTGCTGGGACCTACAATGAGCAGTTCTTC. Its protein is CAWSAGTYNEQFF.